Included here is one T cell receptor (beta chain) sequence, with context. There is no known antigen for this receptor. No base quality information exists; no much larger clone differs at one position. This entry belongs to a study of glioma-infiltrating T cells (dated by TCRdb to about 2016). With regard to the full study: The study sequenced TCR alpha- and beta-chain repertoires from glioma tissue, from non-neoplastic brain tissue and from matched peripheral blood mononuclear cells. To gauge divergence between tissue and blood T-cell populations, every tissue-infiltrating repertoire was compared against the peripheral blood repertoire from the same patient. Three low-grade glioma patients, under ten primary glioblastoma patients, and three non-glioma patients who contributed non-neoplastic brain tissue made up the paired cohort. Study-level results and caveats: Very few CDR3 sequences were found to be shared between tissue and blood, and this scarcity was attributed to high CDR3 diversity and limited sampling. Small numbers underpinned the group comparisons: eight glioblastoma patients, three low-grade glioma patients and three non-neoplastic patients. VJ-independent divergence between tissue and blood was below expectation in non-neoplastic patients but above expectation in all gliomas, especially low-grade gliomas.

TCR alpha and beta CDR3 regions were amplified with the iRepertoire nested amplicon-rescue multiplex PCR (arm-PCR) platform from RNA. The input for one-step reverse transcription and amplification was roughly 90-450 ng of tissue mRNA or PBMC total RNA. Following bead purification, Illumina adapters were added by a secondary multiplex PCR, and libraries between 200 and 400 bp were gel-purified. Libraries carried internal 6-nucleotide barcodes used for demultiplexing. The libraries were sequenced on an Illumina MiSeq using 2x220 or 2x250 nucleotide paired-end reads. In the original analysis: FLASH 1.2.11 was used to merge paired reads, and BWA-MEM then aligned the reads to the GRCh37 human genome before TRA and TRB reads were extracted. For V and J assignment, an IMGT-derived reference of cassette sequences and CDR3 motifs that included pseudogenes was used. Reads were translated in three frames, and productive CDR3s were defined as those with a C...FGXG motif and no stop codons. Clonotypes were defined as unique combinations of V-J cassette pair and CDR3 amino acid sequence. Hamming distance filtering was applied to reads, with thresholds set by the sequence error rate of each sample in mapped regions. TCRdb's own reprocessing of the public reads used fastp at Q25 and MiXCR and kept productive beta chains. Here each entry gathers all rows of one CDR3 protein and keeps the most common genes and DNA. In this record, the V and J calls reflect TCRdb's handling and not the investigators' own analysis. This sample holds approximately 140,000 distinct CDR3 sequences; more than 20% were observed only once. The top ten constitute under 35% of the sample.

The sequencing sample was made of glioma tissue, nonneoplastic brain tissue, or PBMCs (not recorded which). The receptor was isolated from a human donor with low-grade glioma or glioblastoma, undergoing nonglioma brain surgery, or in good health (not recorded which).

The nucleotide sequence reads TGTGCCAGCAGTGAACAGGGCTCGTCCTACAATGAGCAGTTCTTC. It specifies CASSEQGSSYNEQFF. The sequence links TRBV6-1 to TRBJ2-1; TRBD1 is perhaps the D gene, given 5 matching bases. Via the germline V gene, CDR1 is MNHNS and CDR2 SASEGT. Deletion took 2 bases off V and 1 base off J, with a span of 9 bases between the germline ends. The CDR3 sequence holds 15 residues, the cysteine and phenylalanine included. The retained sequence is limited to the CDR3, 45 bases, with the frame set at the first base.